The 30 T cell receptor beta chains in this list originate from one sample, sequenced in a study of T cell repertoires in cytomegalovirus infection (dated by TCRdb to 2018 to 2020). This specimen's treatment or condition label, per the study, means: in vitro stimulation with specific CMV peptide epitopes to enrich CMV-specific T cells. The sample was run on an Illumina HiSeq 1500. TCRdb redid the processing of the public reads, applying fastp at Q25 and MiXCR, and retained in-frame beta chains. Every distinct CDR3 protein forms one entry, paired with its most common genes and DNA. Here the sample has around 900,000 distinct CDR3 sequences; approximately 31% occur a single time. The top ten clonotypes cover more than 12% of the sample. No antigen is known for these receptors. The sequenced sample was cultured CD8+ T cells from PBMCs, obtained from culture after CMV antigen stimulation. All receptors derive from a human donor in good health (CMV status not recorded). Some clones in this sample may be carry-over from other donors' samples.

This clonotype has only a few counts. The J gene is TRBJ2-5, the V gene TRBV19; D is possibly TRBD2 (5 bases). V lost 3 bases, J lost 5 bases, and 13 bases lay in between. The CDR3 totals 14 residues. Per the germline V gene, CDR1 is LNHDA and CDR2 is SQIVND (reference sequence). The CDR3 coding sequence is TGTGCCAGTAGTATGGTTGGGCGCGGGGAGACCCAGTACTTC. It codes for CASSMVGRGETQYF.

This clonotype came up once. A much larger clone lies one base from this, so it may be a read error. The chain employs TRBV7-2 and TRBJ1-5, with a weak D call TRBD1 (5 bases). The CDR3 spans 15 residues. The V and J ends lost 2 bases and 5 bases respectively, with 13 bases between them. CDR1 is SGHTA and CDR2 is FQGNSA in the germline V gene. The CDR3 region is CASSLTAGRDQPQHF. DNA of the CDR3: TGTGCCAGCAGCTTAACGGCAGGGAGGGATCAGCCCCAGCATTTT. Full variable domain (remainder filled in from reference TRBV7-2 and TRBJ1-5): GAGVSQSPSNKVTEKGKDVELRCDPISGHTALYWYRQSLGQGLEFLIYFQGNSAPDKSGLPSDRFSAERTGGSVSTLTIQRTQQEDSAVYLCASSLTAGRDQPQHFGDGTRLSIL.

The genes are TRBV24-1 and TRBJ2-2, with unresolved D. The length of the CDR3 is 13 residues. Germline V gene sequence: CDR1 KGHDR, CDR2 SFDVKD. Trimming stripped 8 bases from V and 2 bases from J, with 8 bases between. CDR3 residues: CATIDTNTGELFF. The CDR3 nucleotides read TGTGCCACCATCGACACAAACACCGGGGAGCTGTTTTTT.

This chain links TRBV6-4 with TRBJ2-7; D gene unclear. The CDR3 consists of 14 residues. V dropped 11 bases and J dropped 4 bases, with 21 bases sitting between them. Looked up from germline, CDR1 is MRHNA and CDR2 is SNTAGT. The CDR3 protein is CASKPPGGVYEQYV. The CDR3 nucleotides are TGTGCCTCCAAACCCCCGGGTGGGGTTTACGAGCAGTACGTC.

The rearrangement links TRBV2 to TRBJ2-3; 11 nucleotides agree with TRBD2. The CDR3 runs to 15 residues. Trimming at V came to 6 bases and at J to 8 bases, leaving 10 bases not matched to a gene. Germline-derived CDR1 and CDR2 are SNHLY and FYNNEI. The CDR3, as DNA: TGTGCCAGCAGCGTTTCGGGACTAGCGGTACTTACGCAGTATTTT. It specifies CASSVSGLAVLTQYF. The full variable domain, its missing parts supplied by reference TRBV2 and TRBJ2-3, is EPEVTQTPSHQVTQMGQEVILRCVPISNHLYFYWYRQILGQKVEFLVSFYNNEISEKSEIFDDQFSVERPDGSNFTLKIRSTKLEDSAMYFCASSVSGLAVLTQYFGPGTRLTVL.

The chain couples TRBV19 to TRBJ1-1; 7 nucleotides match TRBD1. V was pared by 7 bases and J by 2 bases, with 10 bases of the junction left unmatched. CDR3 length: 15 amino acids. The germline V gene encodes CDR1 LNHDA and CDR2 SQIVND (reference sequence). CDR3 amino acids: CASNNDRVGNTEAFF. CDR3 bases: TGTGCCAGTAACAACGACAGGGTTGGTAACACTGAAGCTTTCTTT. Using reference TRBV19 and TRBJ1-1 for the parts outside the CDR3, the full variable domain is DGGITQSPKYLFRKEGQNVTLSCEQNLNHDAMYWYRQDPGQGLRLIYYSQIVNDFQKGDIAEGYSVSREKKESFPLTVTSAQKNPTAFYLCASNNDRVGNTEAFFGQGTRLTVV.

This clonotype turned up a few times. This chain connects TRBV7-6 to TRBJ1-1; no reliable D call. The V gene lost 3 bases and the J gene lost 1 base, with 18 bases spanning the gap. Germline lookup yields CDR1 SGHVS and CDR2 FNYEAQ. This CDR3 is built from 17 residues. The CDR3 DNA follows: TGTGCCAGCAGCTTTAACGCTCTCGGGTCGGCGAACACTGAAGCTTTCTTT. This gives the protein CASSFNALGSANTEAFF.

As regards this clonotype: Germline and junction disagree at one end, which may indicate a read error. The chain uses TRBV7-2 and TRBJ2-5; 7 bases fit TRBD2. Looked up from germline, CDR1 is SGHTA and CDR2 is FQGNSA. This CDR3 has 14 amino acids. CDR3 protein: CASSLAGVQVTQYF. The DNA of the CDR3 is TGTGCCAGCAGCTTGGCGGGGGTTCAAGTGACCCAGTACTTC. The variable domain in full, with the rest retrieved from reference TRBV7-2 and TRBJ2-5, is GAGVSQSPSNKVTEKGKDVELRCDPISGHTALYWYRQSLGQGLEFLIYFQGNSAPDKSGLPSDRFSAERTGGSVSTLTIQRTQQEDSAVYLCASSLAGVQVTQYFGPGTRLLVL.

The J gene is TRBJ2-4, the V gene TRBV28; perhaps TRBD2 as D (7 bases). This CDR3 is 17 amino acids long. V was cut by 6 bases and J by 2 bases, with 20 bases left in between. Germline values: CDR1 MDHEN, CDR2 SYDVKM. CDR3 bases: TGTGCCAGCAGAGGACTAGGCGGGGGCGAGTCCAAAAACATTCAGTACTTC. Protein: CASRGLGGGESKNIQYF.

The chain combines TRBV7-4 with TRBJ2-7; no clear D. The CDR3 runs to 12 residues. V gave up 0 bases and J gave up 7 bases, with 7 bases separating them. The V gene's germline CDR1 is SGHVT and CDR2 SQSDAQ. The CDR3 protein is CASSLALREQYF. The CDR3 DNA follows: TGTGCCAGCAGCTTAGCGTTGCGGGAGCAGTACTTC.

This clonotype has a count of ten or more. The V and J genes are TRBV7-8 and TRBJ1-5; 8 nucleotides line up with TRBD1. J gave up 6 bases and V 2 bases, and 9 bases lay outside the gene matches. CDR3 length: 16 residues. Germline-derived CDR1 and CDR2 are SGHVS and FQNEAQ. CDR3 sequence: CASSLTTGTGGQPQHF. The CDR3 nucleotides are TGTGCCAGCAGCTTAACCACCGGGACAGGAGGTCAGCCCCAGCATTTT. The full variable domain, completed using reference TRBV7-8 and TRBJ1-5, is GAGVSQSPRYKVAKRGQDVALRCDPISGHVSLFWYQQALGQGPEFLTYFQNEAQLDKSGLPSDRFFAERPEGSVSTLKIQRTQQEDSAVYLCASSLTTGTGGQPQHFGDGTRLSIL.

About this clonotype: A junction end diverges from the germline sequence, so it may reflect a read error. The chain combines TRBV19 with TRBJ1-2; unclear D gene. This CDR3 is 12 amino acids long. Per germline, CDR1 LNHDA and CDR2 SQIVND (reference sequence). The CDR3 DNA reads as TGTGCCAGTAGTCAGTGGGAATATGGCTACACCTTT. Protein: CASSQWEYGYTF.

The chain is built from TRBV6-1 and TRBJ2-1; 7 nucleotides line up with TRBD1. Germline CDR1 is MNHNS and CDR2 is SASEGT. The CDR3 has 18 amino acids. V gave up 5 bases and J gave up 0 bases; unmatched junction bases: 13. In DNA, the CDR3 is TGTGCCAGCAGTTCAACAATCGGGACAGATAACTCCTACAATGAGCAGTTCTTC. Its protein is CASSSTIGTDNSYNEQFF.

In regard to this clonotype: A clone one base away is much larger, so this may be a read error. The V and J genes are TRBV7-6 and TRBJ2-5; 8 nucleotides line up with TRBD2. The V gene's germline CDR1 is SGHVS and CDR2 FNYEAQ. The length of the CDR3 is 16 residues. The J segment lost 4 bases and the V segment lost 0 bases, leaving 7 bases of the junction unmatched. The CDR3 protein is CASSLADGGVVETQYF. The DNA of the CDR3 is TGTGCCAGCAGCTTAGCGGACGGGGGGGTTGTAGAGACCCAGTACTTC.

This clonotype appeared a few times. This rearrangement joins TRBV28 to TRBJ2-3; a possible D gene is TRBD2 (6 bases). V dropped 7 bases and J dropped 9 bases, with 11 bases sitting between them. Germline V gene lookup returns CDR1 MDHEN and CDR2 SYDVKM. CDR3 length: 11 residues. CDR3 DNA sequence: TGTGCCAGCACCCGGGGAGGAACGCAGTATTTT. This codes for CASTRGGTQYF.

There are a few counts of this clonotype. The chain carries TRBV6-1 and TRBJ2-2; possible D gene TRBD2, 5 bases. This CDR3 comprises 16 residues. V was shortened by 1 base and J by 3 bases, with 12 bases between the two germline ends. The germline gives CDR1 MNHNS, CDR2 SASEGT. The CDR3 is CASSEVWRAHTGELFF. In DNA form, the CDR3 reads TGTGCCAGCAGTGAAGTCTGGCGGGCCCACACCGGGGAGCTGTTTTTT.

The CDR3 DNA sequence: TGTGCCAGCAGCAAGGGAACAGACCCTCAGGAGACCCAGTACTTC. This gives the protein CASSKGTDPQETQYF. V is TRBV7-9 and J is TRBJ2-5; D ambiguous. The CDR3 sequence is 15 residues long. The V and J ends lost 5 bases and 5 bases respectively, with 18 bases between them. Germline V gene lookup returns CDR1 SEHNR and CDR2 FQNEAQ (reference sequence).

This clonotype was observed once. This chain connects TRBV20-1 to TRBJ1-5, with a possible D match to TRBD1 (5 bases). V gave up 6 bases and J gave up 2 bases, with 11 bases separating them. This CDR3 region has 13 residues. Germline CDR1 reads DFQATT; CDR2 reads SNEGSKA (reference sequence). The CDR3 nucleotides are TGCAGTGCCGCCACAGGTCGCAATCAGCCCCAGCATTTT. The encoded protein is CSAATGRNQPQHF.

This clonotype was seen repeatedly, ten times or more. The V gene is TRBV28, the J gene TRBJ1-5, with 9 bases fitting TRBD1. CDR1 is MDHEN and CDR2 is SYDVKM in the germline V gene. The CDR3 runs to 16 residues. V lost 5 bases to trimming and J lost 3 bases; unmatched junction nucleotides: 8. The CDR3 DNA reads TGTGCCAGCAGTGACCCCGGGACAGGGAACAATCAGCCCCAGCATTTT. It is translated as CASSDPGTGNNQPQHF.

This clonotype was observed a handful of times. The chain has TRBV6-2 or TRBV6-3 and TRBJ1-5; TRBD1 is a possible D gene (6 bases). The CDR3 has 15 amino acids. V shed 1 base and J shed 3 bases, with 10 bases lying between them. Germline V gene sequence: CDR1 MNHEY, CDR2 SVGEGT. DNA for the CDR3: TGTGCCAGCAGTTACTTTCACAGGGACAATCAGCCCCAGCATTTT. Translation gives CASSYFHRDNQPQHF.

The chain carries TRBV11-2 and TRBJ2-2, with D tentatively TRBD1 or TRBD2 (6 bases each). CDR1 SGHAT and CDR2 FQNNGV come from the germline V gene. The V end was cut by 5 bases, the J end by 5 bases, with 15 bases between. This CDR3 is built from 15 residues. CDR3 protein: CASSGGGSGTGELFF. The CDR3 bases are TGTGCCAGCAGCGGAGGGGGGTCCGGGACCGGGGAGCTGTTTTTT.

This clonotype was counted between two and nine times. The CDR3 is CASSRPAGGGNEQFF. Here the CDR3 DNA reads TGTGCCAGCAGCCGACCAGCGGGGGGGGGAAATGAGCAGTTCTTC. The V gene is TRBV7-9, the J gene TRBJ2-1; TRBD2 agrees at 10 bases. Germline V gives CDR1 SEHNR, CDR2 FQNEAQ (reference sequence). V gave up 5 bases and J gave up 7 bases; unmatched junction bases: 8. The CDR3 sequence is 15 residues long. The variable domain in full, completed from reference TRBV7-9 and TRBJ2-1, reads DTGVSQNPRHKITKRGQNVTFRCDPISEHNRLYWYRQTLGQGPEFLTYFQNEAQLEKSRLLSDRFSAERPKGSFSTLEIQRTEQGDSAMYLCASSRPAGGGNEQFFGPGTRLTVL.

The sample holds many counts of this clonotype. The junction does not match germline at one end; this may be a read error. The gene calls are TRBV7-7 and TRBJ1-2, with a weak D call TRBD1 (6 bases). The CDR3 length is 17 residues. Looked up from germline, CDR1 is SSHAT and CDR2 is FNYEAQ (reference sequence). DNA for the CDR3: TGTGCTAGCAGCCCTAGGGGGGGGATAGAAAGGGGTTATGGCTACACCTTC. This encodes CASSPRGGIERGYGYTF.

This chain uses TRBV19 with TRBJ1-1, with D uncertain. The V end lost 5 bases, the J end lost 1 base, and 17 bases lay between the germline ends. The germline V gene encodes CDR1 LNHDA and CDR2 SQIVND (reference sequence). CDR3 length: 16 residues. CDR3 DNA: TGTGCCAGTAGTGCAGCCGGAGCGGGAGGGAACACTGAAGCTTTCTTT. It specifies CASSAAGAGGNTEAFF.

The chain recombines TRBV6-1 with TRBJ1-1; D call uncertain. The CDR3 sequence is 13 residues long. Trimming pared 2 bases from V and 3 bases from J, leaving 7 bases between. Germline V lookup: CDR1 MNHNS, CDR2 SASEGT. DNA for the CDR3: TGTGCCAGCAGTGAATTATGGGACACTGAAGCTTTCTTT. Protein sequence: CASSELWDTEAFF.

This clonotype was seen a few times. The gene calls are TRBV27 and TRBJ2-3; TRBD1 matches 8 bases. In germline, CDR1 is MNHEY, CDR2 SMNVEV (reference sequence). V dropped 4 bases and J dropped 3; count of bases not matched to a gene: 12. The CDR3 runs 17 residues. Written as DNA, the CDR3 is TGTGCCAGCAGTTCGTCGACAGGGGAAATGTGGACAGATACGCAGTATTTT. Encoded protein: CASSSSTGEMWTDTQYF.

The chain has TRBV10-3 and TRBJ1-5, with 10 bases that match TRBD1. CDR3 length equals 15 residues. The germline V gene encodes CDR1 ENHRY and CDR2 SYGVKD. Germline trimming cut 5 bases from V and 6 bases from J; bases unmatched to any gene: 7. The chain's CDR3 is CAISTTGGIGQPQHF. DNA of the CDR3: TGTGCCATCAGTACGACAGGGGGCATCGGTCAGCCCCAGCATTTT.

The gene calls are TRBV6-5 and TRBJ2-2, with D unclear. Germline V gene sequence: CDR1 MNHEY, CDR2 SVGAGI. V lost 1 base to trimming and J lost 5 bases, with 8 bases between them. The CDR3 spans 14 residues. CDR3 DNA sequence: TGTGCCAGCAGTTACTTCAGGTCGACCGGGGAGCTGTTTTTT. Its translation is CASSYFRSTGELFF.

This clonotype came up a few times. CDR3 residues: CSARHNGIPYEQYV. The CDR3 nucleotides are TGCAGTGCTAGACACAACGGCATCCCCTACGAGCAGTACGTC. The J gene is TRBJ2-7, the V gene TRBV20-1; D not resolved. The CDR3 has 14 residues. V lost 2 bases and J 2 bases, leaving 13 bases between the germline ends. The germline gives CDR1 DFQATT, CDR2 SNEGSKA (reference sequence).

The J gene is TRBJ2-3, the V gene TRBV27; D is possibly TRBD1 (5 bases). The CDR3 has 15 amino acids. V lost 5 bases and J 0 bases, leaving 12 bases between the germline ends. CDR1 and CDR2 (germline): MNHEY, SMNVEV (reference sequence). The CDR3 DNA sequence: TGTGCCAGCAGTGCAGGGCAGACTAGCACAGATACGCAGTATTTT. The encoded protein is CASSAGQTSTDTQYF.